Below, 31 T cell receptor beta chains from the same sample are listed, as sequenced in a study of Ad26.COV2.S vaccination and SARS-CoV-2 variants (dated by TCRdb to about 2021). Libraries were constructed by the immunoSEQ multiplex PCR assay. In TCRdb, the immuneACCESS table is reduced to in-frame sequences with V and J assigned. These tables do not hold every clone; where another copy was compared, an unresolved V gene accounts for under half, and the others remain unexplained. The sample includes approximately 250,000 clones, with roughly nine tenths observed a single time. Nearly 3% of the sample is held by the ten biggest clonotypes. Read against the paper, the sample's treatment or condition label means: around 19 received Ad26.COV2.S at low or high dose, single or two shots; roughly five received placebo; per-sample allocation not given. For vaccine and placebo recipients, repertoires were sequenced using samples collected on day 63 after the first injection.

The sample consisted of peripheral blood, taken in a trial of Ad26.COV2.S vaccine versus placebo. Every receptor here comes from a person aged 18-60 years who received the Ad26.COV2.S COVID-19 vaccine or a placebo.

The V and J genes are TRBV28 and TRBJ1-4, with TRBD1 matching over 7 bases. CDR1 is MDHEN, CDR2 SYDVKM, per germline. Unmatched junction bases numbered 8, after V lost 5 bases and J lost 5 bases. This CDR3 region has 15 residues. In nucleotides, the CDR3 is TGTGCCAGCAGTACCGGGACAGTTCAAAATGAAAAACTGTTTTTT. Its protein product is CASSTGTVQNEKLFF.

This clone has a handful of counts. This CDR3 is CASSGTGAGNTIYF. The CDR3 DNA follows: TGTGCCAGCAGTGGGACAGGGGCTGGAAACACCATATATTTT. The chain links TRBV25-1 to TRBJ1-3; 9 nucleotides match TRBD1. The CDR3 extends over 14 amino acids. Germline V lookup: CDR1 MGHDK, CDR2 SYGVNS. Germline trimming cut 4 bases from V and 2 bases from J; bases unmatched to any gene: 0.

The chain joins TRBV27 to TRBJ2-7; 10 positions agree with TRBD1. The CDR3 is 14 amino acids. J gave up 3 bases and V 4 bases, and 3 bases lay outside the gene matches. Looked up from germline, CDR1 is MNHEY and CDR2 is SMNVEV (reference sequence). The CDR3, as DNA: TGTGCCAGCAGTTCGACAGGGGGCGGCTACGAGCAGTACTTC. As protein: CASSSTGGGYEQYF.

The genes are TRBV4-3 and TRBJ2-2; TRBD2 aligns across 15 bases. Per the germline V gene, CDR1 is LGHNA and CDR2 is YSLEER. V lost 1 base, J lost 7 bases, and 1 base stayed unmatched. This CDR3 has 16 residues. This chain's CDR3 is CASSQAGLAGGGELFF. The CDR3 DNA reads TGCGCCAGCAGCCAAGCGGGACTAGCGGGGGGCGGGGAGCTGTTTTTT.

The rearrangement links TRBV30 to TRBJ2-7, with D possibly being TRBD2 (6 bases). Germline CDR1 and CDR2: GTSNPN and SVGIG (reference sequence). Trimming pared 2 bases from V and 4 bases from J, leaving 12 bases between. The CDR3 totals 13 residues. The CDR3 DNA is TGTGCCTGGAGTTCCGCCGGGGGTTACGAGCAGTACGTC. Encoded protein: CAWSSAGGYEQYV.

This chain connects TRBV11-2 to TRBJ2-5; 8 bases map to TRBD2. The CDR3 runs 15 residues. Germline V gene sequence: CDR1 SGHAT, CDR2 FQNNGV. After removal of 5 bases from V and 2 bases from J, the junction contained 7 bases not matched to a gene. In DNA, the CDR3 is TGTGCCAGCAGCCCCCGACGGGGGGGGCAAGAGACCCAGTACTTC. Protein: CASSPRRGGQETQYF. Full variable domain (outside the CDR3, taken from reference TRBV11-2 and TRBJ2-5): EAGVAQSPRYKIIEKRQSVAFWCNPISGHATLYWYQQILGQGPKLLIQFQNNGVVDDSQLPKDRFSAERLKGVDSTLKIQPAKLEDSAVYLCASSPRRGGQETQYFGPGTRLLVL.

The rearrangement uses TRBV30 and TRBJ1-1, with D possibly matching TRBD1 (5 bases). Germline-derived CDR1 and CDR2 are GTSNPN and SVGIG (reference sequence). V was cut by 8 bases and J by 6 bases, with 16 bases left in between. This CDR3 comprises 12 residues. The CDR3 spells CAAHRRGAEAFF. CDR3 coding DNA: TGTGCCGCCCATAGGAGAGGGGCTGAAGCTTTCTTT. The variable domain in full, with the rest retrieved from reference TRBV30 and TRBJ1-1, is SQTIHQWPATLVQPVGSPLSLECTVEGTSNPNLYWYRQAAGRGLQLLFYSVGIGQISSEVPQNLSASRPQDRQFILSSKKLLLSDSGFYLCAAHRRGAEAFFGQGTRLTVV.

This clone occurred once. The gene calls are TRBV5-1 and TRBJ1-1; D unresolved. V lost 4 bases and J 3 bases, leaving 10 bases between the germline ends. The CDR3 has 13 residues. Germline-derived CDR1 and CDR2 are SGHRS and YFSETQ. The CDR3 region has the DNA TGCGCCAGCAGCGGCCCGGCTTACACTGAAGCTTTCTTT. Its protein is CASSGPAYTEAFF. The complete variable domain, with remaining parts taken from reference TRBV5-1 and TRBJ1-1, reads KAGVTQTPRYLIKTRGQQVTLSCSPISGHRSVSWYQQTPGQGLQFLFEYFSETQRNKGNFPGRFSGRQFSNSRSEMNVSTLELGDSALYLCASSGPAYTEAFFGQGTRLTVV.

J is TRBJ1-1 and V is TRBV15; D remains unclear. Germline V lookup: CDR1 LNHNV, CDR2 YYDKDF (reference sequence). The CDR3 is 12 amino acids. The ends were cut back, 1 base at V and 11 bases at J, with 11 bases in the middle. CDR3 in amino acids: CATSRVGREAFF. The CDR3 DNA is TGTGCCACCAGCAGAGTCGGGAGGGAGGCTTTCTTT.

This clone appeared a few times. The chain is built from TRBV27 and TRBJ1-5; weak D call: TRBD1 (5 bases). V dropped 5 bases and J dropped 3 bases, with 11 bases sitting between them. Germline V gene sequence: CDR1 MNHEY, CDR2 SMNVEV (reference sequence). The CDR3 is 14 amino acids. The CDR3 region is CASSPLGLNQPQHF. CDR3 nucleotides: TGTGCCAGCAGTCCCCTGGGACTCAATCAGCCCCAGCATTTT.

The chain has TRBV7-9 and TRBJ2-3; perhaps D is TRBD1 or TRBD2 (5 bases each). The CDR3 is 14 residues long. The germline V gene encodes CDR1 SEHNR and CDR2 FQNEAQ (reference sequence). Trimming left V 5 bases short and J 2 bases short, with 11 bases between. CDR3 sequence (DNA): TGTGCCAGCAGCCCTGGGACGGCCACAGATACGCAGTATTTT. It specifies CASSPGTATDTQYF.

V is TRBV20-1 and J is TRBJ1-5; unclear D gene. Trimming shortened V by 3 bases and J by 9 bases, and 15 bases separated the two germline ends. Germline-derived CDR1 and CDR2 are DFQATT and SNEGSKA (reference sequence). The CDR3 sequence is 13 residues long. The CDR3 region is CSASTGPERPQHF. The CDR3 nucleotides are TGCAGTGCTAGTACCGGGCCCGAGCGGCCCCAGCATTTT.

DNA for the CDR3: TGTGCCACCAGCAGAAAGACAGGGAACAATCAGCCCCAGCATTTT. Protein sequence: CATSRKTGNNQPQHF. The rearrangement uses TRBV15 and TRBJ1-5; 7 bases fit TRBD1. V shed 2 bases and J 3 bases; nucleotides not matched to a gene: 4. CDR1 and CDR2 (germline): LNHNV, YYDKDF (reference sequence). This CDR3 region has 15 residues.

This clone was counted between two and nine times. The V call is TRBV11-2, the J call TRBJ2-7; D unclear. The CDR3 has 14 residues. Germline CDR1 and CDR2: SGHAT and FQNNGV. V lost 0 bases and J lost 4, with 10 bases in between. CDR3 sequence (DNA): TGTGCCAGCAGCTTAGATGGGGTCGATTACGAGCAGTACGTC. Translated, it gives CASSLDGVDYEQYV.

This sequence joins TRBV4-2 and TRBJ1-3, with 9 bases aligning to TRBD1. Looked up from germline, CDR1 is LGHNA and CDR2 is YNFKEQ. Trimming cost V 0 bases and J 8 bases; bases outside gene matches: 11. The CDR3 has 17 amino acids. The CDR3 coding sequence is TGTGCCAGCAGCCAAGACGGAGCCGGGACAGGGAGCGACACCATATATTTT. Translating it yields CASSQDGAGTGSDTIYF.

The J gene is TRBJ2-1, the V gene TRBV12-5, with D perhaps matching TRBD1 or TRBD2 (5 bases each). Germline values: CDR1 LGHNT, CDR2 FRNRAP. This CDR3 is 13 amino acids long. The germline V and J ends were trimmed by 6 bases and 4 bases, with 10 bases remaining between them. CDR3 DNA: TGTGCTAGTGGCAGGGACGTGTACAATGAGCAGTTCTTC. This codes for CASGRDVYNEQFF.

The gene calls are TRBV7-2 and TRBJ1-5; no definite D call. Germline CDR1 and CDR2: SGHTA and FQGNSA. V was clipped by 1 base and J by 0 bases, with 16 bases between them. This CDR3 is 18 amino acids long. CDR3 in amino acids: CASSLDFTGTYSNQPQHF. The CDR3 coding sequence is TGTGCCAGCAGCTTAGATTTTACGGGAACCTATAGCAATCAGCCCCAGCATTTT.

The V and J genes are TRBV6-1 and TRBJ1-2; a weak D match, TRBD1 (5 bases). CDR3 size: 15 residues. V was cut by 0 bases and J by 5 bases, with 13 bases left in between. The germline V gene has CDR1 MNHNS and CDR2 SASEGT. The CDR3 protein is CASSEAGDKGYGYTF. Written as DNA, the CDR3 is TGTGCCAGCAGTGAAGCTGGGGATAAGGGGTATGGCTACACCTTC.

The chain has TRBV12-3 or TRBV12-4 and TRBJ2-2; D gene uncertain. The CDR3 runs to 12 residues. V was cut by 3 bases and J by 4 bases, with 3 bases left in between. The DNA for the CDR3 is TGTGCCAGCAGTTTCGTCACCGGGGAGCTGTTTTTT. The encoded protein is CASSFVTGELFF.

The CDR3 region is CASSIRGMNTEAFF. CDR3 DNA: TGTGCCAGCAGTATCAGAGGAATGAACACTGAAGCTTTCTTT. The V call is TRBV7-8, the J call TRBJ1-1; D not resolved. The germline V and J ends were trimmed by 6 bases and 0 bases, with 11 bases remaining between them. Germline V gene data show CDR1 as SGHVS and CDR2 as FQNEAQ. CDR3 length: 14 amino acids. Full variable domain (remainder filled in from reference TRBV7-8 and TRBJ1-1): GAGVSQSPRYKVAKRGQDVALRCDPISGHVSLFWYQQALGQGPEFLTYFQNEAQLDKSGLPSDRFFAERPEGSVSTLKIQRTQQEDSAVYLCASSIRGMNTEAFFGQGTRLTVV.

J is TRBJ2-5 and V is TRBV6-6; weak D call: TRBD1 (5 bases). V lost 7 bases and J lost 7, with 13 bases in between. Per the germline V gene, CDR1 is MNHNY and CDR2 is SVGAGI (reference sequence). This CDR3 spans 12 amino acids. CDR3 nucleotide sequence: TGTGCCAGCACCCGACAGTGGGTGACCCAGTACTTC. This gives the protein CASTRQWVTQYF.

This clone is a singleton in its sample. The V and J genes are TRBV20-1 and TRBJ2-3, with no clear D. V gave up 4 bases and J gave up 7 bases, with 9 bases separating them. CDR1 DFQATT and CDR2 SNEGSKA come from the germline V gene (reference sequence). This CDR3 region has 11 residues. The CDR3 loop is CSAIIRNTQYF. In DNA, the CDR3 is TGCAGTGCTATCATCCGGAATACGCAGTATTTT.

The chain joins TRBV7-2 to TRBJ2-7, with D perhaps TRBD1 or TRBD2 (5 bases each). The length of the CDR3 is 15 residues. Per germline, CDR1 SGHTA and CDR2 FQGNSA. The ends were cut back, 5 bases at V and 7 bases at J, with 21 bases in the middle. The CDR3 sequence is CASSLGTALSSEQYF. CDR3 sequence (DNA): TGTGCCAGCAGCCTAGGGACGGCCCTCTCGTCTGAGCAGTACTTC.

The genes are TRBV7-2 and TRBJ2-3, with 8 bases that match TRBD1. Germline V CDR1 and CDR2: SGHTA, FQGNSA. J gave up 0 bases and V 5 bases, and 7 bases lay outside the gene matches. The CDR3 runs 16 residues. The CDR3 reads CASSPRTGLSTDTQYF. CDR3 DNA sequence: TGTGCCAGCAGCCCCCGGACAGGGCTTAGCACAGATACGCAGTATTTT.

V usage is TRBV19 and J usage is TRBJ1-4; TRBD1 matches 8 bases. The CDR3 length is 17 residues. Germline assignment: CDR1 LNHDA and CDR2 SQIVND (reference sequence). J gave up 0 bases and V 2 bases, and 5 bases lay outside the gene matches. DNA for the CDR3: TGTGCCAGTAGTATAAGGAACAGGGGGACAACTAATGAAAAACTGTTTTTT. Its protein is CASSIRNRGTTNEKLFF.

This chain links TRBV6-5 with TRBJ1-2, with D possibly TRBD1 on 5 matching bases. V was trimmed by 10 bases and J by 4 bases, leaving 16 bases between them. Germline V gives CDR1 MNHEY, CDR2 SVGAGI. The CDR3 contains 13 residues. In nucleotides, the CDR3 is TGTGCCACGCACGGGGGTCCGCTCTATGGCTACACCTTC. Amino acids: CATHGGPLYGYTF.

J is TRBJ2-7 and V is TRBV4-1, with TRBD2 matching over 8 bases. J gave up 0 bases and V 2 bases, and 15 bases lay outside the gene matches. The CDR3 covers 19 residues. Germline V CDR1 and CDR2: MGHRA, YSYEKL. Written as DNA, the CDR3 is TGCGCCAGCAGCCAACCCCGTCCGGGTAGCGGGGCCAACTCCTACGAGCAGTACTTC. Its protein product is CASSQPRPGSGANSYEQYF.

This chain uses TRBV7-3 with TRBJ1-1, with D unresolved. Germline lookup yields CDR1 SGHTA and CDR2 FQGTGA. Trimming stripped 5 bases from V and 1 base from J, with 14 bases between. This CDR3 contains 15 residues. As DNA, the CDR3 is TGTGCCAGCAGCCAAGACGGCAATCCGAACACTGAAGCTTTCTTT. Translating gives CASSQDGNPNTEAFF.

This chain links TRBV21-1 with TRBJ2-7. TRBV21-1 is deemed a pseudogene. This CDR3 comprises 23 residues. The CDR3, as DNA: TGTGCCAGCAGCCCGCGGGGTGGGGTTCTCGGTTCAGGGGCCGAGTTGTACAGTAGCGAGCAGTACGTC. Translating gives CASSPRGGVLGSGAELYSSEQYV.

The rearrangement uses TRBV7-9 and TRBJ1-5; D not resolved. Germline values: CDR1 SEHNR, CDR2 FQNEAQ (reference sequence). Trimming removed 1 base from V and 3 bases from J, with 4 bases in between. The length of the CDR3 is 13 residues. The DNA of the CDR3 is TGTGCCAGCAGCTTAGACCTCAATCAGCCCCAGCATTTT. Translation: CASSLDLNQPQHF.

CDR3 nucleotide sequence: TGCGCCAGCAGCCCCCTCACATCTAGCGGGGAAGATGAGCAGTTCTTC. The encoded protein is CASSPLTSSGEDEQFF. The chain uses TRBV4-3 and TRBJ2-1; 9 bases map to TRBD2. From germline, CDR1 is LGHNA and CDR2 YSLEER. Trimming removed 4 bases from V and 8 bases from J; junction bases left unmatched: 12. CDR3 length: 16 residues.